The sequence of this T cell receptor (beta chain) was determined in a study of CD8+CD57+ T cells in acquired aplastic anemia. The wider study: Mean yield of DNA from sorted CD4+ and CD8+ cells was approximately 3 ug. Study-wide results and limits: Patients and controls shared 25 to 30 CD8+ CDR3 sequences, which appeared highly expressed in patients and within their immunodominant clones.

Patients sequenced had flow cytometry evidence of CD8+CD57+ cell expansion. All patients had severe acquired aplastic anemia. Among the patients, none had received any therapy at the time of blood sampling. Profiling that covered TCR beta VDJ and CDR3 relied on genomic DNA as its template. TCRdb analysed the reads with MiXCR anew, one entry per CDR3 protein. The sample yields over 150,000 distinct CDR3 sequences, around half seen once. The V and J ends lost 5 bases and 5 bases, in that order; junction bases with no gene match: 2. Germline values: CDR1 SGHTA, CDR2 FQGTGA. The CDR3 has 13 residues. To note about this clonotype: Its antigen is still unknown.

The receptor was derived from a human donor with aplastic anemia. The chain joins TRBV7-3 to TRBJ1-2, with TRBD1 matching over 10 bases. Sequencing used sorted CD4+, CD8+, or CD8+CD57+ T cells (not recorded which) from PBMCs. The CDR3 DNA reads as TGTGCCAGCAGCGTGGGACAGGGGTATGGCTACACCTTC. It encodes CASSVGQGYGYTF.